Listed below are T cell receptor beta chains from one sample, sequenced in a study of blood T cell repertoires in COVID-19. Measured with immunoSEQ multiplex PCR; TCRdb has only the in-frame clones, and not every one. Altogether 180,000 or so clones are present, approximately 89% being singletons, with the ten largest covering approximately 2.7%. Input material: peripheral blood. The receptor source for this set is a man between 35 and 55 years old with active or convalescent COVID-19. The CDR3 runs from the conserved cysteine through the conserved F or W. D genes are given only for firm matches.

J gene	V gene	D gene	CDR3 DNA	CDR3 protein
TRBJ2-5	TRBV14	TRBD2	TGTGCCAGCAGCCAAGATCCTCCTGCGGGGGGGCGTAGAGAGACCCAGTACTTC	CASSQDPPAGGRRETQYF
TRBJ1-5	TRBV10-3	NA	TGTGCCATTAACAGGGCCGCCAATCAGCCCCAGCATTTT	CAINRAANQPQHF
TRBJ1-4	TRBV2	NA	TGTGCCAGCAGCCAAGACAGGTGGGATGAAAAACTGTTTTTT	CASSQDRWDEKLFF
TRBJ2-3	TRBV10-2	TRBD1	TGCGCCAGTACTAGAGGGGCGGGACAGGGGGCTGCAGATACGCAGTATTTT	CASTRGAGQGAADTQYF
TRBJ1-2	TRBV4-3	NA	TGCGCCAGCAGCCAATTACGGGACACCCGCGCCTATGGCTACACCTTC	CASSQLRDTRAYGYTF
TRBJ2-7	TRBV5-6	TRBD1	TGTGCCAGCAGTTTAAGGTCCGGGACAGGGAACGAGCAGTACTTC	CASSLRSGTGNEQYF
TRBJ1-2	TRBV6-2/TRBV6-3	NA	TGTGCCAGCAGCCGCGGGAGTTTAGGCTACACCTTC	CASSRGSLGYTF
TRBJ2-5	TRBV7-9	TRBD2	TGTGCCAGCAGCCCCACTAATCCCGGGGGGGGAGAGACCCAGTACTTC	CASSPTNPGGGETQYF
TRBJ2-1	TRBV3-1/TRBV3-2	TRBD2	TGTGCCAGCAGTCGCGAAATGATAGGCGCTAGCGGGGGGTCGAGCTACAATGAGCAGTTCTTC	CASSREMIGASGGSSYNEQFF
TRBJ2-4	TRBV5-5	NA	TGTGCCAGCAGCTTGTCTTGGGGGGTTCAGAACATTCAGTACTTC	CASSLSWGVQNIQYF
TRBJ2-1	TRBV4-1	NA	TGCGCCAGCAGTACTATCCGCTCCTACAATGAGCAGTTCTTC	CASSTIRSYNEQFF
TRBJ2-3	TRBV11-2	TRBD2	TGTGCCAGCAGCCCCCGACTAGCGGGGGGGTTTGGGGATACGCAGTATTTT	CASSPRLAGGFGDTQYF